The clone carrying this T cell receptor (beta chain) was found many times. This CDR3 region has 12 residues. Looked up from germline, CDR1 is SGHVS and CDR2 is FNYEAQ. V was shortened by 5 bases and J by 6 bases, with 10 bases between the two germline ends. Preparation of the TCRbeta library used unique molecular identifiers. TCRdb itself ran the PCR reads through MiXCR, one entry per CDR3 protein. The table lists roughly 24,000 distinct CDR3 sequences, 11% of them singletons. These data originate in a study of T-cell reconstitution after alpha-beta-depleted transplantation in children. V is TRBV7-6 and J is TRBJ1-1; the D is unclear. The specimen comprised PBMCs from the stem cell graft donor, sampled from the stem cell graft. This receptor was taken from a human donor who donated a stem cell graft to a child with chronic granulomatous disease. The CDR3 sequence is CASSPDGAEAFF. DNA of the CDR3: TGTGCCAGCAGCCCGGACGGCGCTGAAGCTTTCTTT.